This is a list of T cell receptor beta chains from one sample in a study of blood T cell repertoires in COVID-19. The protocol was immunoSEQ multiplex PCR, while the TCRdb copy is restricted to in-frame clones and leaves out a portion. The data hold approximately 220,000 clones, with approximately 81% observed a single time. The sequenced sample consisted of peripheral blood. The receptor source for this set is a woman of 80 years or more with acute or convalescent COVID-19. CDR3s include the opening cysteine and the closing phenylalanine or tryptophan. The D gene is left open where the match is weak. The listing skips clone size in some rows; elsewhere it reads once, few, many or a size class.

size	D	J	V	DNA	CDR3
.	.	TRBJ2-5	TRBV9	TGTGCCAGCAGCCCTGGACAGTCATCGTACCAAGAGACCCAGTACTTC	CASSPGQSSYQETQYF
few	.	TRBJ2-7	TRBV6-1	TGTGCCAGCAGTGATGAAGGAAGGAGGGCCTACGAGCAGTACTTC	CASSDEGRRAYEQYF
.	.	TRBJ2-3	TRBV9	TGTGCCAGCAGCGGGCCGCCTTCCAAGACAGATACGCAGTATTTT	CASSGPPSKTDTQYF
many	.	TRBJ1-2	TRBV4-1	TGCGCCAGCAGCTCGCGGACGGGGTTAGCGATCGGCTACACCTTC	CASSSRTGLAIGYTF
.	.	TRBJ2-3	TRBV27	TGTGCCAGCCACCCCGACAGCCACCTCACAGATACGCAGTATTTT	CASHPDSHLTDTQYF
.	.	TRBJ2-2	TRBV4-1	TGCGCCAGCAGCCCAGCTAGGCAGGGGACGAACACCGGGGAGCTGTTTTTT	CASSPARQGTNTGELFF
.	TRBD2	TRBJ2-1	TRBV19	TGTGCCAGTAGTCCAAGGACTAGCGGGGTCTATGAGCAGTTCTTC	CASSPRTSGVYEQFF
.	TRBD1	TRBJ1-3	TRBV27	TGTGCCAGCAGTGTGGACAGGGGATACGGAAACACCATATATTTT	CASSVDRGYGNTIYF
.	.	TRBJ1-5	TRBV7-9	TGTGCCAGCAGCCCCCGCGGGGGGGGCGAGCAGCCCCAGCATTTT	CASSPRGGGEQPQHF
.	.	TRBJ2-2	TRBV9	TGTGCCAGCAGCGTATGGGACACGAACACCGGGGAGCTGTTTTTT	CASSVWDTNTGELFF
.	TRBD2	TRBJ2-7	TRBV5-6	TGTGCCAGCAGCTTGGGACTAGCGGATGTTTCGTACTTC	CASSLGLADVSYF
.	.	TRBJ1-6	TRBV6-1	TGTGCCAGCAGTGAATCGGGGGGGGCGAATTCACCCCTCCACTTT	CASSESGGANSPLHF
.	TRBD2	TRBJ2-2	TRBV7-9	TGTGCCAGCAGCTCCTTTAAGACTAGCGGGGGGGCCGGCACCGGGGAGCTGTTTTTT	CASSSFKTSGGAGTGELFF
.	TRBD1	TRBJ1-1	TRBV6-4	TGTGCCAGCAGCGACACGGACAGGGGGTTCACTGAAGCTTTCTTT	CASSDTDRGFTEAFF
.	TRBD1	TRBJ2-3	TRBV3-1/TRBV3-2	TGTGCCAGCAGCCAAGAGGCCTTGACAGGGCGCGGTACGCAGTATTTT	CASSQEALTGRGTQYF
few	.	TRBJ1-2	TRBV5-1	TGCGCCAGCAGCTTGGAGCTTCGGGGCTATGGCTACACCTTC	CASSLELRGYGYTF
.	TRBD1	TRBJ2-7	TRBV2	TGTGCCAGCAGTGAGGCCCGGGACAGACCCTACGAGCAGTACTTC	CASSEARDRPYEQYF
.	.	TRBJ2-5	TRBV10-3	TGTGCCATCAGTGAGTCGCGAGAGACCCAGTACTTC	CAISESRETQYF
few	.	TRBJ2-1	TRBV28	TGTGCCAGCAGTTTTGACAGTTACAATGAGCAGTTCTTC	CASSFDSYNEQFF
.	.	TRBJ1-3	TRBV7-9	TGTGCCAGCAGCTTATCTGGACAAGTTGCCGGAAACACCATATATTTT	CASSLSGQVAGNTIYF
.	TRBD1	TRBJ1-6	TRBV30	TGTGCCTGGAGTAGGACAGGGTTTATTCCACCCCTCCACTTT	CAWSRTGFIPPLHF
few	.	TRBJ2-7	TRBV5-6	TGTGCCAGCAGCTTCAGGGTTACGAGCTCCTACGAGCAGTACTTC	CASSFRVTSSYEQYF
.	.	TRBJ2-3	TRBV6-5	TGTGCCACCACCCCCCTAGGGGCCGCAGATACGCAGTATTTT	CATTPLGAADTQYF
.	.	TRBJ2-7	TRBV6-4	TGTGCCAGCACCTCCCAATTTCAACAGGAGACCCCAGCGTCAGGAGGGGAGCAGTACTTC	CASTSQFQQETPASGGEQYF
.	.	TRBJ1-2	TRBV5-6	TGTGCCAGCAGCGGGCGCGGGGGTCCGGGGGATGGCTACACCTTC	CASSGRGGPGDGYTF
.	.	TRBJ2-5	TRBV5-4	TGTGCCAGCACCCCGGCACAGGGAACTCTCGACGAGACCCAGTACTTC	CASTPAQGTLDETQYF
.	TRBD1	TRBJ2-5	TRBV11-3	TGTGCCAGCAGCCCGGGGACAGGACGGGAGACCCAGTACTTC	CASSPGTGRETQYF
once	.	TRBJ2-1	TRBV29-1	TGCAGCGTTGAACGCGACAAAAGGTGGAATGAGCAGTTCTTC	CSVERDKRWNEQFF
.	TRBD1	TRBJ1-2	TRBV5-6	TGTGCCAGCAGCTTGTATGTTGGACAGGGTTATGGCTACACCTTC	CASSLYVGQGYGYTF
.	.	TRBJ2-5	TRBV9	TGTGCCAGCAGCCCAGAGGCACGCGGGGATGAGACCCAGTACTTC	CASSPEARGDETQYF
.	TRBD1	TRBJ1-5	TRBV19	TGTGCCAGTAGTGATACCGGGACAGTCCTCAATCAGCCCCAGCATTTT	CASSDTGTVLNQPQHF
.	TRBD2	TRBJ2-7	TRBV3-1/TRBV3-2	TGTGCCAGCAGCAACCTAGCGGGAGCGGCAGAGCAGTACTTC	CASSNLAGAAEQYF
.	.	TRBJ1-1	TRBV12-3/TRBV12-4	TGTGCCAGCAGTTGGGACTCCGCGGCGGAAGCTTTCTTT	CASSWDSAAEAFF
once	TRBD2	TRBJ2-1	TRBV3-1/TRBV3-2	TGTGCCAGCAGCCAAGCGACAGCGGGGGGGTCTAACAATGAGCAGTTCTTC	CASSQATAGGSNNEQFF
.	.	TRBJ2-3	TRBV12-2	TGTGCAAGTCGCTTAGGGCTAGCGGGAGATACGCAGTATTTT	CASRLGLAGDTQYF
.	.	TRBJ2-5	TRBV18	TGTGCCAGCTCGCGCCAAGAGACCCAGTACTTC	CASSRQETQYF
.	TRBD1	TRBJ2-7	TRBV11-3	TGTGCCAGCAGCTTAGGGGGGGACAGGCCCTTGGATGAGCAGTACTTC	CASSLGGDRPLDEQYF
.	.	TRBJ2-4	TRBV11-3	TGTGCCAGCAGCTCTCGTCCAGGGGGGTTAAACATTCAGTACTTC	CASSSRPGGLNIQYF
.	TRBD2	TRBJ2-2	TRBV7-6	TGTGCCAGCAGTTCTGCCGGGGGGGCGTATGGGGAGCTGTTTTTT	CASSSAGGAYGELFF
.	.	TRBJ1-1	TRBV5-1	TGCGCCAGCAGCTTGGTAGGCGGATCGAACACTGAAGCTTTCTTT	CASSLVGGSNTEAFF
.	.	TRBJ1-4	TRBV6-1	TGTGCCAGCAGTGAAGGCGCGGCTGTAAATGAAAAACTGTTTTTT	CASSEGAAVNEKLFF
few	.	TRBJ2-6	TRBV15	TGTGCCACCAGCAGAGGAGTAAACTCTGGGGCCAACGTCCTGACTTTC	CATSRGVNSGANVLTF